This T cell receptor beta chain stems from a study of blood T cell repertoires in COVID-19. Repertoires were generated with immunoSEQ multiplex PCR, while TCRdb's copy carries only in-frame clones and drops some. The top ten hold 15% of the sample, which has about 220,000 clones, approximately 84% seen once. This CDR3 has 16 amino acids. Looked up from germline, CDR1 is SGHNT and CDR2 is YYREEE (reference sequence). V lost 2 bases and J lost 3; bases outside the gene matches: 5. This sequence was found in a man aged 35-49 years who had recovered from COVID-19. The chain has TRBV5-4 and TRBJ2-3, with 11 bases lining up with TRBD2. The sequencing sample was made of PBMCs or T cells enriched from blood (not recorded which). The CDR3 sequence: CASSLPPSGGTDTQYF. Here the CDR3 DNA reads TGTGCCAGCAGCTTACCGCCTAGCGGGGGGACAGATACGCAGTATTTT.